A selection of T cell receptor beta chains follows, all from one sample in a study of blood T cell repertoires in COVID-19. Only in-frame clones appear in the TCRdb table, and some are missing; sequencing was by immunoSEQ multiplex PCR. There are approximately 450,000 clones in the sample; around nine tenths occur only once, and roughly 4% lies in the top ten. The sequencing sample was made of peripheral blood. Receptor source: a woman in her 30s with acute or convalescent COVID-19. The CDR3 runs from the conserved cysteine through the conserved F or W. The order of the fields is J gene, clone size, D gene, V gene, CDR3 DNA, CDR3 protein. A D gene is named only where the DNA matches it firmly. Expanded clones get a size class; other rows say once, few or many, or leave the size out.

J gene: TRBJ1-5; clone size: -; D gene: TRBD1; V gene: TRBV18; CDR3 DNA: TGTGCCAGCTCACCACGTGGGACAGGGATTCAGCCCCAGCATTTT; CDR3 protein: CASSPRGTGIQPQHF
J gene: TRBJ2-1; clone size: -; D gene: -; V gene: TRBV5-3; CDR3 DNA: TGTGCCAGAAGCTTGCTGAAGGTTTACGGGGAACTTGGCGGTGATGAGCAGTTCTTC; CDR3 protein: CARSLLKVYGELGGDEQFF
J gene: TRBJ2-2; clone size: -; D gene: -; V gene: TRBV11-2; CDR3 DNA: TGTGCCAGCAGCAGAACAGGGTACGTCGTCGGGGAGCTGTTTTTT; CDR3 protein: CASSRTGYVVGELFF
J gene: TRBJ2-4; clone size: -; D gene: TRBD1; V gene: TRBV27; CDR3 DNA: TGTGCCAGCAGTTCCGGACAGGGGATAGCCAAAAACATTCAGTACTTC; CDR3 protein: CASSSGQGIAKNIQYF
J gene: TRBJ1-6; clone size: -; D gene: -; V gene: TRBV2; CDR3 DNA: TGTGCCAGCACCCGGACAGTCTATAATTCACCCCTCCACTTT; CDR3 protein: CASTRTVYNSPLHF
J gene: TRBJ1-1; clone size: -; D gene: -; V gene: TRBV14; CDR3 DNA: TGTGCCAGCAGCCCTTATCGCGGCACTGAAGCTTTCTTT; CDR3 protein: CASSPYRGTEAFF
J gene: TRBJ2-3; clone size: once; D gene: -; V gene: TRBV2; CDR3 DNA: TGTGCCAGCAGTGAATGGGCCCCGTCGCAGTATTTT; CDR3 protein: CASSEWAPSQYF
J gene: TRBJ2-3; clone size: -; D gene: -; V gene: TRBV5-1; CDR3 DNA: TGCGCCAGCAGCTCGGGACTGGGACCCGTAATAAGCACAGATACGCAGTATTTT; CDR3 protein: CASSSGLGPVISTDTQYF
J gene: TRBJ2-1; clone size: -; D gene: TRBD1; V gene: TRBV4-1; CDR3 DNA: TGCGCCAGCAGCCGGGAGAGGATATGGACAGGAGCCAGGGAGCAGTTCTTC; CDR3 protein: CASSRERIWTGAREQFF
J gene: TRBJ1-2; clone size: -; D gene: TRBD1; V gene: TRBV9; CDR3 DNA: TGTGCCAGCAGCGTAGAGCGGCATGGGGGGACAGGGGGCTATGGCTACACCTTC; CDR3 protein: CASSVERHGGTGGYGYTF
J gene: TRBJ2-1; clone size: -; D gene: TRBD1; V gene: TRBV27; CDR3 DNA: TGTGCCAGCAGTTCGAGACAGGGAAATAGGTGGGATGAGCAGTTCTTC; CDR3 protein: CASSSRQGNRWDEQFF